This TCR beta chain was recovered during a study of T cells in Graves' hyperthyroidism and ophthalmopathy. Study in general: Before any treatment, at initial diagnosis, peripheral blood was collected.

There were TCR beta CDR3 regions amplified from RNA transcripts. First-round RT-PCR with HTBI primers amplified the TCR CDR3 region. MiXCR, run by TCRdb on the multiplex PCR reads, gives a single entry per CDR3 protein. The table lists about 740,000 distinct CDR3 sequences, 13% to 15% of them singletons. This clonotype was seen repeatedly, ten times or more. This clonotype was sampled from a woman between 18 and 29 years old with Graves' hyperthyroidism. The sequenced material came from blood.

This chain's CDR3 is CASSYSGLNTEAFF. DNA of the CDR3: TGTGCCAGCAGTTACTCCGGGTTGAACACTGAAGCTTTCTTT. The J gene is TRBJ1-1, the V gene TRBV6-5; D not resolved. The germline CDR1 and CDR2 sequences are MNHEY and SVGAGI. This CDR3 spans 14 amino acids. The germline V and J ends were trimmed by 0 bases and 0 bases, with 5 bases remaining between them.